This T cell receptor beta chain was captured by sequencing in a study of blood T cell repertoires in COVID-19. The wider study: Specimens from acute and convalescent COVID-19 originated in the United States, Italy and Spain. Sources were T cells, B-cell-depleted T cells, or PBMCs; the material itself was cDNA or gDNA.

Seattle patients were enrolled while actively infected and followed longitudinally. Original processing notes: Estimated nucleated cell counts came from reference gene primer amplification. TCRdb's table, derived via immunoSEQ multiplex PCR, lists solely in-frame clones and lacks some. That table furnishes V, J and clone size, whereas the DNA furnished D and trimming. The data show 200,000 to 300,000 clones, roughly 88% seen once. CDR1 SGHNT and CDR2 YENEEA come from the germline V gene. V was clipped by 5 bases and J by 4 bases; unmatched bases: 3. The CDR3 is made up of 13 amino acids. This sequence joins TRBV11-3 and TRBJ1-1; 8 nucleotides agree with TRBD1. This sequence originates from a woman older than 75 with COVID-19, enrolled during active disease. The sample consisted of peripheral blood. CDR3 in amino acids: CASSRTGSTEAFF. The CDR3, as DNA: TGTGCCAGCAGCCGGACAGGGTCCACTGAAGCTTTCTTT.